This T cell receptor (beta chain) derives from a study of blood T cell repertoires in COVID-19. Study information: Both acute and convalescent COVID-19 samples were obtained from the United States, Italy and Spain. In each case, the material was cDNA or gDNA derived from T cells, B-cell-depleted T cells, or PBMCs.

Original processing notes: Nucleated cell number was recorded as an estimate derived from reference gene primer amplification. Sequencing used immunoSEQ multiplex PCR; TCRdb keeps in-frame clones, though not all of them. V, J and clone size reflect that table, while D and trimming were determined from the DNA. The sample carries 100,000 to 150,000 clones, 79% recorded once. The CDR3 runs 12 residues. Trimming cost V 7 bases and J 4 bases, with 11 bases left between them. Germline values: CDR1 SGHDT, CDR2 YYEEEE. The clonotype was recovered from a man aged 35 to 55 with active or convalescent COVID-19. Sequencing was performed on peripheral blood. The chain has TRBV5-6 and TRBJ1-2, with D maybe TRBD1 (5 bases). CDR3 protein: CASFRQFYGYTF. DNA for the CDR3: TGTGCCAGCTTTAGACAGTTCTATGGCTACACCTTC.